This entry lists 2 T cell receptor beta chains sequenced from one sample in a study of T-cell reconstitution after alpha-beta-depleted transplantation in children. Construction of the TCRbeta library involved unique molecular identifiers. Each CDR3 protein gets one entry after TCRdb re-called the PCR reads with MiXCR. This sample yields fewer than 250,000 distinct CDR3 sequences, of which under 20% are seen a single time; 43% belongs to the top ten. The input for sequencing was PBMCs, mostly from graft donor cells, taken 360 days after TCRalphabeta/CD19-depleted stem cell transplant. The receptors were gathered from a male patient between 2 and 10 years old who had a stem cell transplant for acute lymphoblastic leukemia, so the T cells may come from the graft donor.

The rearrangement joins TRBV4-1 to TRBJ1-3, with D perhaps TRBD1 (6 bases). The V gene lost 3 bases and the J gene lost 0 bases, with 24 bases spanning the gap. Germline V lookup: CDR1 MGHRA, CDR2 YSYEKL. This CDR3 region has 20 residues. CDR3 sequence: CASSQADRAVVPRSGNTIYF. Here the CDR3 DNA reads TGCGCCAGCAGCCAGGCGGACAGAGCGGTGGTACCTCGCTCTGGAAACACCATATATTTT.

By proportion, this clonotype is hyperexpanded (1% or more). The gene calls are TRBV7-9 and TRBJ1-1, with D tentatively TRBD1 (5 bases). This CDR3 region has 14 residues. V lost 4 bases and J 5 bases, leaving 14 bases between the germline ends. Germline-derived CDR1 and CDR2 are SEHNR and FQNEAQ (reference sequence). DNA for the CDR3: TGTGCCAGCAGCTCGGGGGGGTCCGTTACTGAAGCTTTCTTT. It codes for CASSSGGSVTEAFF. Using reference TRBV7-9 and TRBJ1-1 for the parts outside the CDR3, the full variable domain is DTGVSQNPRHKITKRGQNVTFRCDPISEHNRLYWYRQTLGQGPEFLTYFQNEAQLEKSRLLSDRFSAERPKGSFSTLEIQRTEQGDSAMYLCASSSGGSVTEAFFGQGTRLTVV.